Below are 27 T cell receptor beta chains sequenced from a single sample in a study of T cell repertoires in cytomegalovirus infection. These receptors have no identified antigens. TCRdb reanalysed the reads using MiXCR and keeps one entry per CDR3 protein. The top ten hold about an eighth of the sample, which has more than 250,000 distinct CDR3 sequences, more than 20% seen once. The sample was cultured PBMCs, taken from culture after CMV antigen stimulation. The source is a human donor in good health (CMV status not recorded). Some clones in this sample may be carry-over from other donors' samples.

The CDR3 protein is CASSGRGRNEQFF. The CDR3, as DNA: TGTGCCAGCAGTGGGAGGGGGCGTAATGAGCAGTTCTTC. This sequence joins TRBV6-1 and TRBJ2-1; D is possibly TRBD1 (7 bases). CDR1 is MNHNS, CDR2 SASEGT, per germline. The CDR3 sequence is 13 residues long. V was cut by 4 bases and J by 7 bases, with 11 bases left in between.

This clonotype has at least ten counts. The rearrangement uses TRBV12-3 or TRBV12-4 and TRBJ1-1; unclear D gene. The CDR3 is 12 residues long. Trimming took off 4 bases at V and 10 bases at J, with 13 bases between the two ends. The CDR3: CASSSGPQSAFF. In DNA form, the CDR3 reads TGTGCCAGCAGTTCCGGGCCACAGTCAGCTTTCTTT.

V gene TRBV6-2 or TRBV6-3 combines with J gene TRBJ2-7, with 9 bases that match TRBD2. Germline V CDR1 and CDR2: MNHEY, SVGEGT. The CDR3 runs to 17 residues. J was trimmed by 5 bases and V by 0 bases; bases with no gene match: 11. CDR3 sequence reads: CASSYSLREGRRNEQYF. In DNA, the CDR3 is TGTGCCAGCAGTTACTCTTTGCGGGAGGGCCGCCGGAACGAGCAGTACTTC.

The count of this clonotype is one. The CDR3 nucleotides are TGTGCCAGCACAACGGGACTAGGGGAGGAGACCCAGTACTTC. This gives the protein CASTTGLGEETQYF. The chain has TRBV4-2 and TRBJ2-5; 8 nucleotides agree with TRBD2. The CDR3 extends over 14 amino acids. Germline V gene lookup returns CDR1 LGHNA and CDR2 YNFKEQ. V trimming: 7 bases; J trimming: 5 bases; junction bases outside the gene matches: 9.

At least ten counts were recorded for this clonotype. This chain joins TRBV7-2 and TRBJ2-5; maybe TRBD2 (6 bases). The CDR3 covers 14 residues. In germline, CDR1 is SGHTA, CDR2 FQGNSA. V lost 5 bases and J 5 bases, leaving 15 bases between the germline ends. CDR3 sequence reads: CASSARFGGETQYF. The DNA for the CDR3 is TGTGCCAGCAGCGCCCGTTTTGGGGGGGAGACCCAGTACTTC.

The V call is TRBV29-1, the J call TRBJ1-1; 8 bases line up with TRBD1. The V gene end was trimmed by 3 bases and the J gene end by 4 bases; junction bases not matched to a gene: 4. Germline loops: CDR1 SQVTM, CDR2 ANQGSEA. The CDR3 consists of 13 residues. The CDR3 spells CSVDRGQGTEAFF. Written as DNA, the CDR3 is TGCAGCGTTGACAGGGGGCAAGGCACTGAAGCTTTCTTT.

This clonotype came up a few times. The chain links TRBV7-2 to TRBJ2-5; D possibly corresponds to TRBD1 (6 bases). The CDR3 runs 12 residues. The ends were cut back, 6 bases at V and 5 bases at J, with 10 bases in the middle. Germline loops: CDR1 SGHTA, CDR2 FQGNSA. The CDR3 DNA follows: TGTGCCAGCAGGGCAACAGGGGAGACCCAGTACTTC. It codes for CASRATGETQYF.

The chain uses TRBV19 and TRBJ2-1, with TRBD2 as a possible D gene (6 bases). Germline CDR1 is LNHDA and CDR2 is SQIVND (reference sequence). V was shortened by 6 bases and J by 4 bases, with 16 bases between the two germline ends. The CDR3 is 15 amino acids. Here the CDR3 reads CASSVTRVSYNEQFF. CDR3 nucleotides: TGTGCCAGTAGCGTGACTAGAGTCTCGTACAATGAGCAGTTCTTC.

At least ten counts were recorded for this clonotype. The V gene is TRBV9, the J gene TRBJ2-7, with 11 nucleotides matching TRBD2. Germline V gives CDR1 SGDLS, CDR2 YYNGEE. The CDR3 contains 16 residues. V was clipped by 0 bases and J by 0 bases; unmatched bases: 2. Here the CDR3 DNA reads TGTGCCAGCAGCGTAGTAGCGGGAGGGCCCTCCTACGAGCAGTACTTC. Encoded protein: CASSVVAGGPSYEQYF.

J is TRBJ1-5 and V is TRBV12-3 or TRBV12-4; D is unclear. The CDR3 spans 14 residues. With 4 bases removed from V and 6 bases from J, the gap between germline ends came to 13 bases. The CDR3 loop reads CASSSPTVAQPQHF. The CDR3 DNA follows: TGTGCCAGCAGTTCCCCGACGGTGGCTCAGCCCCAGCATTTT.

A few counts support this clonotype. The CDR3 DNA follows: TGTGCCATCAGTCGCGGACAGCCCTACGAGCAGTACTTC. It specifies CAISRGQPYEQYF. The V gene is TRBV10-3, the J gene TRBJ2-7; possibly TRBD1 for D (6 bases). The CDR3 is 13 amino acids. Between the trimmed V and J ends, which lost 5 bases and 2 bases, there was a span of 10 bases. CDR1 and CDR2 (germline): ENHRY, SYGVKD.

The table lists this clonotype with a few counts. The J gene is TRBJ1-1, the V gene TRBV18; tentative D call: TRBD1 (5 bases). The V end was cut by 3 bases, the J end by 0 bases, with 11 bases between. The germline V gene encodes CDR1 KGHSH and CDR2 LQKENI. The CDR3 consists of 15 residues. CDR3 sequence (DNA): TGTGCCAGCTCACCTTTCGTGGGGCTGAACACTGAAGCTTTCTTT. This sequence encodes CASSPFVGLNTEAFF. The whole variable domain, filled in from reference TRBV18 and TRBJ1-1, reads NAGVMQNPRHLVRRRGQEARLRCSPMKGHSHVYWYRQLPEEGLKFMVYLQKENIIDESGMPKERFSAEFPKEGPSILRIQQVVRGDSAAYFCASSPFVGLNTEAFFGQGTRLTVV.

This clonotype was recorded a few times. This chain connects TRBV4-2 to TRBJ1-2; maybe TRBD1 (5 bases). CDR1 and CDR2 (germline): LGHNA, YNFKEQ. V was shortened by 1 base and J by 0 bases, with 21 bases between the two germline ends. The CDR3 is 19 amino acids. CDR3 residues: CASSQVRWDGERSNYGYTF. CDR3 nucleotides: TGTGCCAGCAGCCAAGTGAGATGGGACGGGGAGAGATCTAACTATGGCTACACCTTC.

This clonotype was detected a few times. The V and J genes are TRBV7-9 and TRBJ1-3; D is unclear. The CDR3 runs 16 residues. Germline V CDR1 and CDR2: SEHNR, FQNEAQ (reference sequence). Between the trimmed V and J ends, which lost 5 bases and 3 bases, there was a span of 17 bases. Here the CDR3 DNA reads TGTGCCAGCAGCCGAAGGAGTATCGGCAGTGGAAACACCATATATTTT. Its translation: CASSRRSIGSGNTIYF.

This clonotype was seen many times. This chain links TRBV7-2 with TRBJ2-1; 8 bases match TRBD2. CDR3 length equals 15 residues. The V and J ends lost 2 bases and 6 bases, in that order; junction bases with no gene match: 6. Germline-derived CDR1 and CDR2 are SGHTA and FQGNSA. The CDR3 sequence is CASSLSSGSFNEQFF. DNA for the CDR3: TGTGCCAGCAGCTTATCAAGCGGGAGCTTCAATGAGCAGTTCTTC.

This clonotype was seen a few times. This sequence joins TRBV6-1 and TRBJ2-7; the match to TRBD1 covers 7 bases. Germline V gene sequence: CDR1 MNHNS, CDR2 SASEGT. CDR3 length: 14 residues. With V trimmed by 6 bases and J by 2 bases, 7 bases remained unmatched. CDR3 DNA: TGTGCCAGCAGAAGATCCGGGACAGCCTACGAGCAGTACTTC. Protein: CASRRSGTAYEQYF.

The chain combines TRBV2 with TRBJ2-2, with D unresolved. V lost 7 bases and J lost 1, with 10 bases in between. The CDR3 loop spans 14 amino acids. Germline values: CDR1 SNHLY, CDR2 FYNNEI. In nucleotides, the CDR3 is TGTGCCAGCAAGGAACTCGTGAACACCGGGGAGCTGTTTTTT. This gives the protein CASKELVNTGELFF.

The chain has TRBV6-6 and TRBJ2-7; tentatively, D is TRBD1 (6 bases). Germline V gives CDR1 MNHNY, CDR2 SVGAGI (reference sequence). The CDR3 extends over 12 amino acids. Trimming took off 7 bases at V and 6 bases at J, with 13 bases between the two ends. In DNA form, the CDR3 reads TGTGCCAGCAATCATCAGGGGTTCGAGCAGTACGTC. It translates to CASNHQGFEQYV.

The chain carries TRBV4-3 and TRBJ2-1; TRBD1 might be the D (6 bases). V was pared by 1 base and J by 5 bases, with 18 bases between. The germline gives CDR1 LGHNA, CDR2 YSLEER. There are 17 residues in the CDR3. The CDR3 loop is CASSQVTGTNDNNEQFF. DNA of the CDR3: TGCGCCAGCAGCCAAGTAACCGGGACAAATGATAACAATGAGCAGTTCTTC.

This clonotype was seen a few times. This chain joins TRBV20-1 and TRBJ1-2; 9 nucleotides match TRBD1. The CDR3 loop spans 14 amino acids. Germline V gives CDR1 DFQATT, CDR2 SNEGSKA (reference sequence). After removal of 5 bases from V and 2 bases from J, the junction contained 6 bases not matched to a gene. DNA of the CDR3: TGCAGTGCTGGATACAGGGGGCGCAACTATGGCTACACCTTC. Protein: CSAGYRGRNYGYTF.

Notes on this clonotype: A much larger clone differs by one base, so this may be a read error. No conserved phenylalanine or tryptophan ends this CDR3, so it is likely a read error. This sequence joins TRBV7-2 and TRBJ2-7; 8 bases line up with TRBD2. Germline values: CDR1 SGHTA, CDR2 FQGNSA. This CDR3 is 15 amino acids long. J lost 0 bases, V lost 8 bases, and 9 bases had no gene match. The CDR3: CASQTSGGSSYEQYL. In DNA, the CDR3 is TGTGCCAGCCAAACTAGCGGAGGGAGCTCCTACGAGCAGTACCTC.

The rearrangement links TRBV7-9 to TRBJ2-7; TRBD2 agrees at 10 bases. Germline CDR1 SEHNR, CDR2 FQNEAQ (reference sequence). The CDR3 has 14 residues. V trimming: 6 bases; J trimming: 5 bases; junction bases outside the gene matches: 7. The CDR3 loop reads CASSGLAEDHEQYF. In nucleotides, the CDR3 is TGTGCCAGCAGTGGACTAGCGGAGGATCACGAGCAGTACTTC.

This clonotype was seen more than once but under ten times. V gene TRBV20-1 combines with J gene TRBJ2-3; TRBD2 aligns across 7 bases. The ends lost 3 bases at V and 2 bases at J; junction bases unmatched: 8. Per germline, CDR1 DFQATT and CDR2 SNEGSKA (reference sequence). This CDR3 is built from 15 residues. The CDR3 DNA reads as TGCAGTGCTAGTCCAATAGCGGGCTTCACAGATACGCAGTATTTT. It specifies CSASPIAGFTDTQYF.

There are a few counts of this clonotype. The chain combines TRBV12-3 or TRBV12-4 with TRBJ2-5, with a possible D match to TRBD2 (5 bases). V shed 5 bases and J shed 5 bases, with 21 bases lying between them. CDR3 size: 16 residues. The CDR3 DNA follows: TGTGCCAGCAGTCCCGGGGTCTTGCGCACGGTCGAGACCCAGTACTTC. Translation gives CASSPGVLRTVETQYF.

Note on this clonotype: At one of its ends the junction is not consistent with the germline gene, which may arise from a read error. CDR3 sequence: CASSLLLSGAGSTDTQSF. Here the CDR3 DNA reads TGTGCCAGCAGTTTATTGTTGAGCGGGGCTGGAAGCACAGATACGCAGTCTTTT. This chain joins TRBV12-3 or TRBV12-4 and TRBJ2-3, with TRBD2 matching 7 bases. The CDR3 runs to 18 residues.

This clonotype was detected ten times or more. The chain is built from TRBV12-3 or TRBV12-4 and TRBJ1-6; unclear D gene. The CDR3 spans 14 residues. V lost 5 bases and J lost 8, with 13 bases in between. The CDR3 DNA reads TGTGCCAGCAGTGCATACTCCGAGGATTCACCCCTCCACTTT. Translated, it gives CASSAYSEDSPLHF.

This clonotype was counted ten times or more. The gene calls are TRBV7-9 and TRBJ2-4; 14 bases agree with TRBD2. The CDR3 is made up of 19 amino acids. Germline V gene data show CDR1 as SEHNR and CDR2 as FQNEAQ (reference sequence). J lost 1 base, V lost 6 bases, and 11 bases had no gene match. The CDR3 region is CASRPGLAGVADAKNIQYF. The CDR3 DNA reads TGTGCCAGCAGACCGGGACTAGCGGGAGTGGCAGACGCCAAAAACATTCAGTACTTC.